This T cell receptor (beta chain) was captured by sequencing in a study of OX40 agonist ivuxolimab in advanced cancers. Study as a whole: Participants averaged roughly 60 years of age (range roughly 23 to 90) and were roughly 83% male. General observations from the study: In the 0.1 to 3.0 mg/kg range, CD4+ and CD8+ blood T cells had expanded clonally by week 6.

Notes on this clone: What it binds is unknown.

TCRdb's copy holds only in-frame clones and misses some; the assay was immunoSEQ multiplex PCR. The sample has 65,000 to 70,000 clones, roughly 80% seen once; the top ten hold around 1.7%. The CDR3 loop spans 12 amino acids. The ends were cut back, 10 bases at V and 3 bases at J, with 13 bases in the middle. Germline values: CDR1 MNHNS, CDR2 SASEGT. This receptor was taken from an adult with an advanced solid tumor such as melanoma, head and neck, liver or kidney cancer. The sample was CD4+ or CD8+ T cells sorted from blood, taken in a trial of the OX40 agonist ivuxolimab. V is TRBV6-1 and J is TRBJ2-7, with D possibly being TRBD2 (6 bases). The CDR3 sequence: CATKEGVYEQYF. As DNA, the CDR3 is TGTGCCACTAAGGAGGGAGTCTACGAGCAGTACTTC.